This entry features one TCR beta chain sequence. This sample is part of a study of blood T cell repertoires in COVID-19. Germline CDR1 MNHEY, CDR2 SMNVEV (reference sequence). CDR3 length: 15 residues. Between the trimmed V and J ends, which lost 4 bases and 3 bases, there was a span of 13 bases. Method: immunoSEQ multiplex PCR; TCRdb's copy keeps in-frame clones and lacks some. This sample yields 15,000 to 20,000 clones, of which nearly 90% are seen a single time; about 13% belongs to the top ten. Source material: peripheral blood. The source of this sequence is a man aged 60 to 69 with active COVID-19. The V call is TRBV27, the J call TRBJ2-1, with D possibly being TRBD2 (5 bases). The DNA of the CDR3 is TGTGCCAGCAGTTGGGAAGGACTGAACTACAATGAGCAGTTCTTC. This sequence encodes CASSWEGLNYNEQFF.